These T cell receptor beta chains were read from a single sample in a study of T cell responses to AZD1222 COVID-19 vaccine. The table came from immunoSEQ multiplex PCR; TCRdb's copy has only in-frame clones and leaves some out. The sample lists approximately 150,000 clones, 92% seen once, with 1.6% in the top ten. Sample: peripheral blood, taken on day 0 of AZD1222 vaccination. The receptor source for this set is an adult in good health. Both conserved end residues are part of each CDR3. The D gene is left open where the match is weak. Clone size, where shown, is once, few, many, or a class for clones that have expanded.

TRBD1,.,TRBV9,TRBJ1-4,TGTGCCAGCAGCGTACAGGGGGCTGGGGAAAAACTGTTTTTT,CASSVQGAGEKLFF
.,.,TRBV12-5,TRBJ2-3,TGTGCTAGTGGTTTGGGCCTGGTCATTTCTAGCACAGATACGCAGTATTTT,CASGLGLVISSTDTQYF
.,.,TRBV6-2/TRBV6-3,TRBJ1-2,TGTGCCAGCAGTTGGGCCCCTAACTATGGCTACACCTTC,CASSWAPNYGYTF
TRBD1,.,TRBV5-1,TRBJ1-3,TGCGCCAGCAGCGGACGGACAGGGGGTGAAAACACCATATATTTT,CASSGRTGGENTIYF
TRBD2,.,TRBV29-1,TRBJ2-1,TGCAGCGTTTTAGGGACTAGCGGGCGGCGAAACAATGAGCAGTTCTTC,CSVLGTSGRRNNEQFF
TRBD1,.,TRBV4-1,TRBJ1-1,TGCGCCAGCAGCCAAGAGGGACAGGGGAGGAAAGCTTTCTTT,CASSQEGQGRKAFF
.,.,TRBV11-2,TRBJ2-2,TGTGCCAGCAGCTTGACGGAGATGAACACCGGGGAGCTGTTTTTT,CASSLTEMNTGELFF
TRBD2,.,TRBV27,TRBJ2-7,TGTGCCAGCAGTTTAAAGGTAGCGGGACTTCGCGAGCAGTACTTC,CASSLKVAGLREQYF
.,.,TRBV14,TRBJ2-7,TGTGCCAGCAGCCAGGGACCTACCCTTTACTACGAGCAGTACTTC,CASSQGPTLYYEQYF
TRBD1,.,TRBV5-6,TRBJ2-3,TGTGCCAGCATCCCTCTCGGCAGGGGGCCAACAGATACGCAGTATTTT,CASIPLGRGPTDTQYF
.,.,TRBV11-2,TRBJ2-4,TGTGCCAGCAGCCAGGGACGGGTTATTCAGTACTTC,CASSQGRVIQYF
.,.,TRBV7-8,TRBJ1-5,TGTGCCAGCAGCTTATCCCGGGGAACCAATCAGCCCCAGCATTTT,CASSLSRGTNQPQHF
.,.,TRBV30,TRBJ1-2,TGTGCCTGGAGTGTACTAAGGGGGGCCTATGGCTACACCTTC,CAWSVLRGAYGYTF
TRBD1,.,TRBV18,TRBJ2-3,TGTGCCAGCTCACATTACGGACAGGGACCCACAGATACGCAGTATTTT,CASSHYGQGPTDTQYF
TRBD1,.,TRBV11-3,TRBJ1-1,TGTGCCAGCAGGGGACAGGGGGACACTGAAGCTTTCTTT,CASRGQGDTEAFF
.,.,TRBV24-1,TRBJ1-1,TGTGCCACCAGTGTCCACACGTGGGACACTGAAGCTTTCTTT,CATSVHTWDTEAFF
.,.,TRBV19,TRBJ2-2,TGTGCCAGTAGTACTCCCGGTAGGAACACCGGGGAGCTGTTTTTT,CASSTPGRNTGELFF
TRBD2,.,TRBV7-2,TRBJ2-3,TGTGCCAGCAGCTTAGTTGGGACTAGCGGGGGGCCGGGGGATACGCAGTATTTT,CASSLVGTSGGPGDTQYF
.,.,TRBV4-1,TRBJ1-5,TGCGCCAGCAGCCAAGGGGCTCGCGGGCCCAATCAGCCCCAGCATTTT,CASSQGARGPNQPQHF
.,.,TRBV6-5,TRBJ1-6,TGTGCCAGCAGTTTCGTAGCCAGAAATTCACCCCTCCACTTT,CASSFVARNSPLHF
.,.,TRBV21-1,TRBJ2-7,TGTGCCAGCAGCAAATTACCAACGGAGACCTACGAGCAGTACTTC,CASSKLPTETYEQYF
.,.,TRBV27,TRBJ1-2,TGTGCCAGCAGTCCCCTCTGGGGCTATGGCTACACCTTC,CASSPLWGYGYTF
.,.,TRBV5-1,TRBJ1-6,TGCGCCAGCAGCTTGGGGGTGAGCTCCTATAATTCACCCCTCCACTTT,CASSLGVSSYNSPLHF
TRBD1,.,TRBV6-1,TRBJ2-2,TGTGCCAGCAGTGAACGACAGGGGCTCAACACCGGGGAGCTGTTTTTT,CASSERQGLNTGELFF
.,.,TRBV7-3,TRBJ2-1,TGTGCCAGCAGCCTGGAGCCGAGCTCCTACAATGAGCAGTTCTTC,CASSLEPSSYNEQFF
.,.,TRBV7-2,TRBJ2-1,TGTGCCAGCAGCTTAGAATGGGGGAATGAGCAGTTCTTC,CASSLEWGNEQFF
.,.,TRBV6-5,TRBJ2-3,TGTGCCAGCAGTTACTTAGATACGCAGTATTTT,CASSYLDTQYF
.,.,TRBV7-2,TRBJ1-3,TGTGCCAGCAGCTCTTCGGGACCCGGAAACACCATATATTTT,CASSSSGPGNTIYF
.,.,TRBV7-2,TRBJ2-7,TGTGCCAGCAGCTTAGACCAACCGGGACTCGGAGAGCAGTACTTC,CASSLDQPGLGEQYF
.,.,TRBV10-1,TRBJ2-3,TGCGCCAGCAGTGCCCCCCACTTCACAGATACGCAGTATTTT,CASSAPHFTDTQYF
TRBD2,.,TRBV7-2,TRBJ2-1,TGTGCCAGCAGCCAGAGCGGGGGGGACTACAATGAGCAGTTCTTC,CASSQSGGDYNEQFF
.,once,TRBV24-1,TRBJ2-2,TGTGCCACCAGTGATCCCCGGGGGCGCCCCGGGGAGCTGTTTTTT,CATSDPRGRPGELFF
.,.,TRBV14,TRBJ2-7,TGTGCCAGCAGCCAAGATCTAGACAGCTCCTACGAGCAGTACTTC,CASSQDLDSSYEQYF
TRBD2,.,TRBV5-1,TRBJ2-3,TGCGCCAGCAGCTTGTTGGTAGCGGGGGGGTTCGAGGGCACAGATACGCAGTATTTT,CASSLLVAGGFEGTDTQYF
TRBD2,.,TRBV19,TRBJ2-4,TGTGCCAGTAGTTCGGGCGGGGGGGCCTCAGCGAGATACTTC,CASSSGGGASARYF
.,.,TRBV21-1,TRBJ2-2,TGTGCCAGCAGCAAAAAGGGACTAGCGGGAGTAGGTACCGGGGAGCTGTTTTTT,CASSKKGLAGVGTGELFF
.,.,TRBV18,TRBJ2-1,TGTGCCAGCTCAGCGTCAGAGCTACCCTACAATGAGCAGTTCTTC,CASSASELPYNEQFF
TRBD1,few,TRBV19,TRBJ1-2,TGTGCCAGTAGTATCCCCGGGAGCAGGGGGCCATATGGCTACACCTTC,CASSIPGSRGPYGYTF
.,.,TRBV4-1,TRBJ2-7,TGCGCCAGCAGCCAAGGGGCGGGTCGAGCTTCATACTACGAGCAGTACTTC,CASSQGAGRASYYEQYF
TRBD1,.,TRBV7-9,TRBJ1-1,TGTGCCAGCAGCCAATTGGGTACAGGGGGCGGGGAAGCTTTCTTT,CASSQLGTGGGEAFF
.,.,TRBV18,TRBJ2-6,TGTGCCAGCTCACGCGGACTGATCTCTGGGGCCAACGTCCTGACTTTC,CASSRGLISGANVLTF
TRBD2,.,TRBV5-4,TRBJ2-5,TGTGCCAGCAGCTTAGTGCAGACTAGCGGGGAGGGGGAGACCCAGTACTTC,CASSLVQTSGEGETQYF
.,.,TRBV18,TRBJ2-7,TGTGCCAGCTCACCAGACAGAGTTCTTCAGTACTTC,CASSPDRVLQYF
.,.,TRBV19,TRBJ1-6,TGTGCCAGTAATCCGGGGACGCATTCACCCCTCCACTTT,CASNPGTHSPLHF
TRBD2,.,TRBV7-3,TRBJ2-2,TGTGCCAGCAGCCCCACGGGGGGTTATGAAACCGGGGAGCTGTTTTTT,CASSPTGGYETGELFF
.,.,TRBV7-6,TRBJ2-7,TGTGCCAGCAGCCGAACAGGGTCCTACGAGCAGTACTTC,CASSRTGSYEQYF